The sequence of this T cell receptor beta chain was determined in a study of T cells in Graves' hyperthyroidism and ophthalmopathy. Study information: Peripheral blood specimens were obtained at initial diagnosis, prior to any treatment.

Patients having uncontrolled infection, another autoimmune disease, pregnancy or lactation were not included. PBMCs were collected from an approximately 10 ml volume of fresh peripheral blood. The V end lost 3 bases, the J end lost 0 bases, and 12 bases lay between the germline ends. Germline CDR1 DFQATT, CDR2 SNEGSKA (reference sequence). The CDR3 loop spans 15 amino acids. TCR beta CDR3 regions were amplified from RNA. Using the HTBI primer set, a first-round RT-PCR was run on the TCR CDR3. Each CDR3 protein is one row after TCRdb ran MiXCR on the multiplex PCR reads. The data hold about 340,000 distinct CDR3 sequences, with under 25% observed a single time. In this sample, this clonotype turned up many times.

The specimen was blood. The rearrangement joins TRBV20-1 to TRBJ1-5; D may be TRBD1 (5 bases). The sequence was collected from a woman aged 50 to 65 with Graves' hyperthyroidism. The CDR3: CSASGTVDSNQPQHF. As DNA, the CDR3 is TGCAGTGCTAGCGGGACGGTGGATAGCAATCAGCCCCAGCATTTT.